This TCR beta chain emerged from a study of regulatory T cells in long-lasting Graves disease. Arm-PCR of CDR3 regions and iRepertoire HTBI primers were the basis on which TCR beta libraries were built. TCRdb reanalysed the multiplex PCR reads using MiXCR and keeps one entry per CDR3 protein. The sample yields approximately 290,000 distinct CDR3 sequences, 22% seen once. Remarks on this clonotype: Its antigen is undetermined.

Time point noted: persistent/refractory GD, antithyroid drugs over 5 years with positive TRAb. From RNA extracted from PBMCs, the TCR library was made. Patients hailed from an endocrinology department in Xi'an, China. Blood from the periphery, approximately 9 milliliters in all, was drawn into EDTA tubes. Broader study findings: Patients with persistent Graves' had lower TCR diversity than newly diagnosed patients. Shared public clonotypes totalled 2,741 in persistent patients, compared with around 880 in new patients.

This sample comprised peripheral blood mononuclear cells (PBMCs), obtained when the disease was refractory, from a patient treated with antithyroid drugs. This receptor was taken from a female donor with Graves disease.

CDR3 DNA: TGTGCCAGCTCACCAAACCGGGACAGGGATACTGAAGCTTTCTTT. As protein: CASSPNRDRDTEAFF. The chain couples TRBV18 to TRBJ1-1; 9 nucleotides align to TRBD1. Germline CDR1 reads KGHSH; CDR2 reads LQKENI. The CDR3 has 15 residues. V was pared by 2 bases and J by 5 bases, with 6 bases of the junction left unmatched. The full variable domain, with the rest looked up from reference TRBV18 and TRBJ1-1, is NAGVMQNPRHLVRRRGQEARLRCSPMKGHSHVYWYRQLPEEGLKFMVYLQKENIIDESGMPKERFSAEFPKEGPSILRIQQVVRGDSAAYFCASSPNRDRDTEAFFGQGTRLTVV.